The 2 T cell receptor beta chains below all came from one sample that was sequenced in a study of regulatory T cells in long-lasting Graves disease. Time point here: newly diagnosed GD, antithyroid drugs for less than 3 months. Extracted PBMC RNA gave rise to the TCR library. For TCR beta, libraries came from iRepertoire HTBI primers and Arm-PCR of CDR3 regions. TCRdb fed the multiplex PCR reads into MiXCR, producing one record per CDR3 protein. The data contain around 250,000 distinct CDR3 sequences, about 19% of them singletons. The material was peripheral blood mononuclear cells (PBMCs), obtained at new diagnosis, from a patient treated with antithyroid drugs. These receptors were taken from a female donor with Graves disease.

This clonotype was seen a few times. Being one base from a much bigger clone, this may be a read error. V and J are TRBV13 and TRBJ1-3; D is uncertain. Germline V lookup: CDR1 PRHDT, CDR2 FYEKMQ (reference sequence). There are 16 residues in the CDR3. CDR3 DNA: TGTGTCAGCAGCTTACCCGCAGGCACCTCTGGAAACACCATATATTTT. Translated: CVSSLPAGTSGNTIYF.

In its sample, this clonotype was seen many times. The rearrangement links TRBV5-1 to TRBJ2-2, with D hard to call. The V end was cut by 2 bases, the J end by 4 bases, with 6 bases between. Looked up from germline, CDR1 is SGHRS and CDR2 is YFSETQ. This CDR3 region has 13 residues. The CDR3 bases are TGCGCCAGCAGCTTATTTGGCACCGGGGAGCTGTTTTTT. Translated: CASSLFGTGELFF.